This entry features one T cell receptor (beta chain) sequence. Its cognate antigen is unknown. The sample is drawn from a study of T cells in Graves' hyperthyroidism and ophthalmopathy. RNA transcripts gave rise to amplified TCR beta CDR3 regions. Primed by the HTBI set, a first-round RT-PCR was run on the TCR CDR3. TCRdb used MiXCR to reprocess the multiplex PCR reads, holding one entry per CDR3 protein. The sample holds under 700,000 distinct CDR3 sequences, around 46% seen once. This CDR3 is 13 amino acids long. Trimming cost V 3 bases and J 5 bases, with 11 bases left between them. Overall study findings and caveats: In validation, the model predicted ophthalmopathy. These predictions came a median approximately six months before onset. Most clonotypes expanded in thyroid above 0.001 were likewise present in blood.

V is TRBV12-3 or TRBV12-4 and J is TRBJ2-7; D is perhaps TRBD2 (5 bases). The specimen sequenced was peripheral blood or thyroid tissue (not recorded which). The clonotype originates from a woman aged 18-29 years with Graves' hyperthyroidism. The CDR3 bases are TGTGCCAGCAGTTTGCGGACGGGGAACGAGCAGTACTTC. Translation: CASSLRTGNEQYF.